The 22 T cell receptor beta chains below were found in one sample sequenced in a study of T-cell memory formation after mild COVID-19. TCRdb fed the 5' RACE reads into MiXCR, producing one record per CDR3 protein. The sample carries about 130,000 distinct CDR3 sequences, more than 15% recorded once. The material sequenced was PBMCs or a T cell subset sorted from them (not recorded which). The receptor set was obtained from an adult woman who had mild COVID-19 (a few samples of this study predate the infection). Cell type and time point are not known.

This clonotype was seen a few times. The J gene is TRBJ2-6, the V gene TRBV24-1; D is unclear. The V end was cut by 6 bases, the J end by 0 bases, with 8 bases between. Germline CDR1 is KGHDR and CDR2 is SFDVKD. The CDR3 sequence is 15 residues long. The CDR3 DNA reads TGTGCCACCAGTCCAACCGACTCTGGGGCCAACGTCCTGACTTTC. Residues: CATSPTDSGANVLTF.

The J gene is TRBJ1-2, the V gene TRBV5-6; no clear D gene. Between the trimmed V and J ends, which lost 7 bases and 3 bases, there was a span of 19 bases. CDR3 length: 15 residues. Germline V lookup: CDR1 SGHDT, CDR2 YYEEEE. The DNA for the CDR3 is TGTGCCAGCTGTCTCCGCAGAAACGCTTACTATGGCTACACCTTC. Amino acids: CASCLRRNAYYGYTF.

The rearrangement uses TRBV29-1 and TRBJ1-1; D not resolved. The CDR3 sequence is 13 residues long. CDR1 SQVTM and CDR2 ANQGSEA come from the germline V gene. V was cut by 7 bases and J by 1 base, with 13 bases left in between. In nucleotides, the CDR3 is TGCAGCGCCGACCCCCCCGCGAACACTGAAGCTTTCTTT. Translated: CSADPPANTEAFF.

This clonotype was seen repeatedly, ten times or more. This chain connects TRBV27 to TRBJ2-1, with D maybe TRBD1 (6 bases). V gave up 1 base and J gave up 4 bases, with 8 bases separating them. CDR1 is MNHEY and CDR2 is SMNVEV in the germline V gene (reference sequence). The CDR3 length is 14 residues. The CDR3 reads CASSLLGGYNEQFF. CDR3 nucleotide sequence: TGTGCCAGCAGTTTATTAGGGGGTTACAATGAGCAGTTCTTC.

This clonotype was recorded many times. One end of the junction is discordant with germline, which a read error may explain. The V and J genes are TRBV7-7 and TRBJ2-7, with 7 nucleotides matching TRBD2. Germline V gene data show CDR1 as SSHAT and CDR2 as FNYEAQ (reference sequence). The CDR3 is 14 amino acids. The CDR3 DNA is TGTGCTAGCAGCTTGACTAGCTCCTCCTACGAGCAGTACTTC. The encoded protein is CASSLTSSSYEQYF.

The chain uses TRBV7-2 and TRBJ2-1; D is perhaps TRBD1 or TRBD2 (6 bases each). Germline V gene data show CDR1 as SGHTA and CDR2 as FQGNSA. Deletions cut 5 bases from V and 4 bases from J, with 24 bases between. The CDR3 totals 18 residues. Written as DNA, the CDR3 is TGTGCCAGCAGCCGATCTCCCCGGGGGCATTTTAAATACAATGAGCAGTTCTTC. Translation: CASSRSPRGHFKYNEQFF.

The chain employs TRBV5-1 and TRBJ2-2; D ambiguous. Germline V lookup: CDR1 SGHRS, CDR2 YFSETQ. The V end was cut by 0 bases, the J end by 2 bases, with 11 bases between. The CDR3 length is 16 residues. Written as DNA, the CDR3 is TGCGCCAGCAGCTTGGGAGGCAGGAGCAACACCGGGGAGCTGTTTTTT. This sequence encodes CASSLGGRSNTGELFF.

This clonotype has a handful of counts. The chain has TRBV12-3 or TRBV12-4 and TRBJ2-1, with unresolved D. Trimming took off 9 bases at V and 9 bases at J, with 15 bases between the two ends. This CDR3 has 12 amino acids. CDR3 DNA sequence: TGTGCCAGTTCCTTAAATATGGGTGAGCAGTTCTTC. This encodes CASSLNMGEQFF.

This clonotype was detected a few times. The chain employs TRBV7-8 and TRBJ2-1, with D possibly being TRBD2 (5 bases). The CDR3 runs to 14 residues. CDR1 SGHVS and CDR2 FQNEAQ come from the germline V gene. V was pared by 1 base and J by 10 bases, with 14 bases between. The CDR3 sequence: CASSLDLGAGEQFF. CDR3 nucleotides: TGTGCCAGCAGCTTAGACCTGGGAGCAGGCGAGCAGTTCTTC.

The chain couples TRBV5-1 to TRBJ1-2; D is possibly TRBD1 (5 bases). This CDR3 contains 15 residues. V shed 0 bases and J shed 0 bases, with 9 bases lying between them. Germline values: CDR1 SGHRS, CDR2 YFSETQ. Here the CDR3 DNA reads TGCGCCAGCAGCTTGGAGGGGAAAGCTAACTATGGCTACACCTTC. It codes for CASSLEGKANYGYTF.

Here the CDR3 reads CARRGTPRGYGYTF. The CDR3 region has the DNA TGTGCCAGAAGAGGGACCCCGCGTGGCTATGGCTACACCTTC. This rearrangement joins TRBV6-2 or TRBV6-3 to TRBJ1-2; D may be TRBD1 (5 bases). Germline CDR1 and CDR2: MNHEY and SVGEGT. The CDR3 has 14 amino acids. V was cut by 9 bases and J by 4 bases, with 18 bases left in between.

The V and J genes are TRBV10-3 and TRBJ2-3, with 9 bases matching TRBD2. The CDR3 has 16 amino acids. Per the germline V gene, CDR1 is ENHRY and CDR2 is SYGVKD. J gave up 1 base and V 0 bases, and 2 bases lay outside the gene matches. The CDR3 DNA is TGTGCCATCAGTGAGTCCCCTAGCGGGGGCACAGATACGCAGTATTTT. Protein: CAISESPSGGTDTQYF.

This clonotype was seen a few times. V usage is TRBV6-1 and J usage is TRBJ2-3; D might be TRBD2 (5 bases). The V end lost 3 bases, the J end lost 2 bases, and 12 bases lay between the germline ends. There are 15 residues in the CDR3. Germline values: CDR1 MNHNS, CDR2 SASEGT. The CDR3 sequence is CASSEGVLNTDTQYF. The DNA of the CDR3 is TGTGCCAGCAGTGAGGGAGTTCTGAACACAGATACGCAGTATTTT.

The chain employs TRBV27 and TRBJ2-1; 13 bases match TRBD2. The length of the CDR3 is 13 residues. Trimming removed 11 bases from V and 10 bases from J; junction bases left unmatched: 8. Germline assignment: CDR1 MNHEY and CDR2 SMNVEV (reference sequence). As DNA, the CDR3 is TGTGCCTCGAGGACTAGCGGGGGCCGGGAGCAGTTCTTC. Protein sequence: CASRTSGGREQFF.

V is TRBV20-1 and J is TRBJ2-7; D is perhaps TRBD1 or TRBD2 (5 bases each). Germline V gene sequence: CDR1 DFQATT, CDR2 SNEGSKA (reference sequence). Between the trimmed V and J ends, which lost 3 bases and 0 bases, there was a span of 6 bases. The CDR3 is 12 amino acids. The CDR3 DNA reads TGCAGTGCTAGCGGGACCTCCTACGAGCAGTACTTC. Translation gives CSASGTSYEQYF.

The sample holds a few counts of this clonotype. The chain has TRBV5-6 and TRBJ2-7; D is uncertain. The CDR3 loop spans 11 amino acids. The V gene lost 2 bases and the J gene lost 5 bases, with 5 bases spanning the gap. Germline V lookup: CDR1 SGHDT, CDR2 YYEEEE. The CDR3 DNA reads as TGTGCCAGCAGCTTTCTCCACGAGCAGTACTTC. Its protein is CASSFLHEQYF.

This clonotype was picked up a small number of times. V usage is TRBV11-2 and J usage is TRBJ1-1, with 7 bases lining up with TRBD1. Trimming at V came to 5 bases and at J to 0 bases, leaving 9 bases not matched to a gene. The CDR3 sequence is 16 residues long. In germline, CDR1 is SGHAT, CDR2 FQNNGV. The CDR3, as DNA: TGTGCCAGCAGCGCCGGGACAGTAGAGTTGAACACTGAAGCTTTCTTT. Amino acid sequence: CASSAGTVELNTEAFF.

This clonotype appeared a few times. The rearrangement links TRBV5-1 to TRBJ1-4; possibly TRBD1 for D (5 bases). Trimming took 7 bases from V and 5 from J, leaving 12 bases between them. Germline V gene lookup returns CDR1 SGHRS and CDR2 YFSETQ. This CDR3 has 13 amino acids. The CDR3 reads CASSRDGNEKLFF. CDR3 DNA: TGCGCCAGCTCCAGGGACGGGAATGAAAAACTGTTTTTT.

The chain joins TRBV7-9 to TRBJ1-2, with unresolved D. The CDR3 totals 16 residues. V was cut by 3 bases and J by 3 bases, with 17 bases left in between. Germline V gene sequence: CDR1 SEHNR, CDR2 FQNEAQ (reference sequence). CDR3 region: CASSLVRLGPHYGYTF. The CDR3 DNA sequence: TGTGCCAGCAGCTTGGTCAGGCTAGGGCCCCACTATGGCTACACCTTC.

This chain links TRBV10-3 with TRBJ2-3; D remains ambiguous. The CDR3 extends over 17 amino acids. Germline lookup yields CDR1 ENHRY and CDR2 SYGVKD. V was cut by 8 bases and J by 2 bases, with 23 bases left in between. The CDR3 DNA follows: TGTGCCATCGCGGCTGCGCGGACCCGCGTGTTCACAGATACGCAGTATTTT. Amino acids: CAIAAARTRVFTDTQYF.

Only a few counts were recorded for this clonotype. DNA of the CDR3: TGCGCCAGCAGCCACCCCGCGGGGAGGGGGTCCTACGAGCAGTACTTC. Amino acids: CASSHPAGRGSYEQYF. The chain carries TRBV4-3 and TRBJ2-7; the D gene is possibly TRBD2 (7 bases). Deletions cut 3 bases from V and 1 base from J, with 16 bases between. Germline CDR1 is LGHNA and CDR2 is YSLEER. The CDR3 loop spans 16 amino acids.

This clonotype was observed a single time. The chain combines TRBV6-5 with TRBJ1-2; the match to TRBD1 covers 8 bases. The germline V gene encodes CDR1 MNHEY and CDR2 SVGAGI. V was pared by 6 bases and J by 8 bases, with 11 bases of the junction left unmatched. This CDR3 contains 14 residues. The DNA for the CDR3 is TGTGCCAGCAGCACCGACAGGGGCAAAGGCGGCTACACCTTC. Translating it yields CASSTDRGKGGYTF.